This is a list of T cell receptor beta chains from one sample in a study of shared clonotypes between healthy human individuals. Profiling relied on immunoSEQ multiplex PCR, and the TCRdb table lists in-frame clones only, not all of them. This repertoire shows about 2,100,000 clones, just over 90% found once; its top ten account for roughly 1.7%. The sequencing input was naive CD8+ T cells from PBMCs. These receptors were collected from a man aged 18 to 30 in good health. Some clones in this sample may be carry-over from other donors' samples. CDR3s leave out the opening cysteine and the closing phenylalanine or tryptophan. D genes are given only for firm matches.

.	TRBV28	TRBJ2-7	ASSPPVEVYEQY
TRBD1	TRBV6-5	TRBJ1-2	ASRDRDSRYGYT
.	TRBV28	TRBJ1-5	ASSSPRVYSNQPQH
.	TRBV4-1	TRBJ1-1	ASSQFGGMNTEAF
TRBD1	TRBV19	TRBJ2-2	ASSIDTGTGLTGELF
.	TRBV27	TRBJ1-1	ASSLRRWGADTEAF
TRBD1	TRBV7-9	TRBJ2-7	ASSSKTGGGSYEQY
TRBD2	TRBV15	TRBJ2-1	ATSRSGLAGGPYNEQF
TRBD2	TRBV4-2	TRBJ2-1	ASSQEPSGSTNNEQF
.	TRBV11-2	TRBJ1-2	ASSFKGTYGYT
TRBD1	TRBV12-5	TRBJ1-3	ASGRTPPTGSGNTIY